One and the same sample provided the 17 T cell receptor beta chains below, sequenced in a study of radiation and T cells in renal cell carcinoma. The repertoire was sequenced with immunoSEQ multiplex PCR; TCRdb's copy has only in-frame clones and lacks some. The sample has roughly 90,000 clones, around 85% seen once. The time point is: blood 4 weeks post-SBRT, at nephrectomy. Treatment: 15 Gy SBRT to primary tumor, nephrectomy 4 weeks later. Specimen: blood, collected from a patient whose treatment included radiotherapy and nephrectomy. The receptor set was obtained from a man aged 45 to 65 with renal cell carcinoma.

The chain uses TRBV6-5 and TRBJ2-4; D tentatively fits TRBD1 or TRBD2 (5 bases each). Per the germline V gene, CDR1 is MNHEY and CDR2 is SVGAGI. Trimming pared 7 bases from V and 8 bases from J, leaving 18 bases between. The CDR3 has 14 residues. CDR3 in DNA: TGTGCCAGCACCAAGGGGACGAGGGGACACATTCAGTACTTC. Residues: CASTKGTRGHIQYF.

The CDR3 nucleotides are TGTGCCAGCAGTTTTTTGCGGGCAAGGACTAGAACTTATAGAGCAGATACGCAGTATTTT. Its protein product is CASSFLRARTRTYRADTQYF. This rearrangement joins TRBV27 to TRBJ2-3; TRBD2 agrees at 7 bases. Germline loops: CDR1 MNHEY, CDR2 SMNVEV (reference sequence). Trimming cost V 3 bases and J 4 bases; bases outside gene matches: 22. The CDR3 extends over 20 amino acids.

The CDR3 bases are TGTGCCAGCAGCTTATTCCAGGAAAACATTCAGTACTTC. This encodes CASSLFQENIQYF. The chain has TRBV7-8 and TRBJ2-4, with D unclear. Trimming took off 2 bases at V and 5 bases at J, with 7 bases between the two ends. Germline loops: CDR1 SGHVS, CDR2 FQNEAQ. The CDR3 runs to 13 residues.

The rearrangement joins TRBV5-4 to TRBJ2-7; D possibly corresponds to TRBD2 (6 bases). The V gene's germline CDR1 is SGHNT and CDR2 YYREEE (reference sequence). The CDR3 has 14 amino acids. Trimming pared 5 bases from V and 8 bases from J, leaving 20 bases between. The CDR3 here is CASRNRDSPFKQYF. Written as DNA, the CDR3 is TGTGCCAGCAGGAACCGGGACTCTCCCTTCAAGCAGTACTTC. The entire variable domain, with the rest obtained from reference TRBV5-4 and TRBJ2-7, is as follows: ETGVTQSPTHLIKTRGQQVTLRCSSQSGHNTVSWYQQALGQGPQFIFQYYREEENGRGNFPPRFSGLQFPNYSSELNVNALELDDSALYLCASRNRDSPFKQYFGPGTRLTVT.

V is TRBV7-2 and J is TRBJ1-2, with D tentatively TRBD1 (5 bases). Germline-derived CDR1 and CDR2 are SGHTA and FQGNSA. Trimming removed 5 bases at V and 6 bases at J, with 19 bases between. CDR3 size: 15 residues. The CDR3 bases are TGTGCCAGCAGCCCCGCCCATTGGCAGGGTAATGGCTACACCTTC. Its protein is CASSPAHWQGNGYTF.

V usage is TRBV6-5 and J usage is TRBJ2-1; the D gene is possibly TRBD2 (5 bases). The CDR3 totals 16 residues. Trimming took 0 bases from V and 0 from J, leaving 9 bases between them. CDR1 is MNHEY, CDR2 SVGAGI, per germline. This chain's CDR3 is CASSYSGESSYNEQFF. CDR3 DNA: TGTGCCAGCAGTTACTCCGGGGAGAGCTCCTACAATGAGCAGTTCTTC.

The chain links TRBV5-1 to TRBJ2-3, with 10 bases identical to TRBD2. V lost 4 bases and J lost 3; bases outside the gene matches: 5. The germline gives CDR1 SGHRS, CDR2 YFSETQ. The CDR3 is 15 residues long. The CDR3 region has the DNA TGCGCCAGCAGCGAGGGACTAGCGAATACAGATACGCAGTATTTT. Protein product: CASSEGLANTDTQYF.

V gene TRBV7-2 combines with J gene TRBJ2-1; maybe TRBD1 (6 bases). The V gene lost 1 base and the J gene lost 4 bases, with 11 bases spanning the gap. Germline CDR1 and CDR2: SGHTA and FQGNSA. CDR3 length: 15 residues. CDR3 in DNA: TGTGCCAGCAGCTTAGGGTGGGACACGTACAATGAGCAGTTCTTC. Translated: CASSLGWDTYNEQFF.

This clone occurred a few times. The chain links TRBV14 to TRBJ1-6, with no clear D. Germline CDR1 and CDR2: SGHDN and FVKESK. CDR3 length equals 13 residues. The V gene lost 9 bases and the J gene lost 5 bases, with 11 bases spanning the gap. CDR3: CARIGCDNSPLHF. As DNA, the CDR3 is TGTGCCAGGATAGGTTGTGATAATTCACCCCTCCACTTT.

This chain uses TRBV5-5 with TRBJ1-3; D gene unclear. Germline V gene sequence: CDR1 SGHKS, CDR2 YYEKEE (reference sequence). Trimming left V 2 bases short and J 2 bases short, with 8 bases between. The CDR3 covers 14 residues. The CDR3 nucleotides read TGTGCCAGCAGCTTCCGGTCGGCTGGAAACACCATATATTTT. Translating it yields CASSFRSAGNTIYF.

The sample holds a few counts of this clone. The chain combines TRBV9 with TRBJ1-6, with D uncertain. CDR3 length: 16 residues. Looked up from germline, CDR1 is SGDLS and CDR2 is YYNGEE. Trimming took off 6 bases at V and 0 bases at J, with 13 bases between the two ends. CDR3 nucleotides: TGTGCCAGCATCCGGATGGGGAGCTCCTATAATTCACCCCTCCACTTT. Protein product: CASIRMGSSYNSPLHF. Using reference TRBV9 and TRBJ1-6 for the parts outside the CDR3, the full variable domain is DSGVTQTPKHLITATGQRVTLRCSPRSGDLSVYWYQQSLDQGLQFLIQYYNGEERAKGNILERFSAQQFPDLHSELNLSSLELGDSALYFCASIRMGSSYNSPLHFGNGTRLTVT.

CDR3 in amino acids: CASSQRTFHEQYF. CDR3 coding DNA: TGTGCCAGCAGTCAGAGGACGTTCCACGAGCAGTACTTC. The genes are TRBV27 and TRBJ2-7; D remains ambiguous. The CDR3 contains 13 residues. V was shortened by 5 bases and J by 5 bases, with 13 bases between the two germline ends. Germline V lookup: CDR1 MNHEY, CDR2 SMNVEV (reference sequence).

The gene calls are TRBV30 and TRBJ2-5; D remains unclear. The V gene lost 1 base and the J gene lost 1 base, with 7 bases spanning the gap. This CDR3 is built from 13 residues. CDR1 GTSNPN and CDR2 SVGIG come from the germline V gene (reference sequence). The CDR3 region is CAWSGMTQETQYF. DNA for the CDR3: TGTGCCTGGAGTGGTATGACCCAAGAGACCCAGTACTTC.

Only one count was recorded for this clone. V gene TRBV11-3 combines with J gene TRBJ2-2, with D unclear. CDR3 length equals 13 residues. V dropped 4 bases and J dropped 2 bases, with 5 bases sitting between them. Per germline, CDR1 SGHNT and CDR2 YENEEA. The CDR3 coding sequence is TGTGCCAGCAGCTCCCCTAACACCGGGGAGCTGTTTTTT. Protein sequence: CASSSPNTGELFF.

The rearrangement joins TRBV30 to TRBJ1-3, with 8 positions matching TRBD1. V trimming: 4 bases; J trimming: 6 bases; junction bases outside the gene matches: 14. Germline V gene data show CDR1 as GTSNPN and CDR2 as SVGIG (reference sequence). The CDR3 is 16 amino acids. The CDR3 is CAWKLLAGGALNTIYF. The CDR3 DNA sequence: TGTGCCTGGAAGCTCCTGGCAGGGGGCGCATTAAACACCATATATTTT.

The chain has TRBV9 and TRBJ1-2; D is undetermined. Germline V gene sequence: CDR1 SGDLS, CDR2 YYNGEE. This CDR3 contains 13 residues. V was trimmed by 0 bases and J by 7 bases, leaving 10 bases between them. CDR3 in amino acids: CASSVGGGPGYTF. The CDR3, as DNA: TGTGCCAGCAGCGTAGGAGGAGGACCTGGCTACACCTTC. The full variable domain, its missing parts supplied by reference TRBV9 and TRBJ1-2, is DSGVTQTPKHLITATGQRVTLRCSPRSGDLSVYWYQQSLDQGLQFLIQYYNGEERAKGNILERFSAQQFPDLHSELNLSSLELGDSALYFCASSVGGGPGYTFGSGTRLTVV.

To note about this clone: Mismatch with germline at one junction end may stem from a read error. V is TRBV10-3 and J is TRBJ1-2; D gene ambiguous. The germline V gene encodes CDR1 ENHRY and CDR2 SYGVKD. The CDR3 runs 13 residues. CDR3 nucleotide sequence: TGTGCCATCAGTGAGTCTTGGGCAGACAAGATCCTCTTC. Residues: CAISESWADKILF.